This entry is about one T cell receptor (beta chain). Its cognate antigen is unknown. CD4+ cells yielded CD45RA+ naive and CD45RA-negative memory subsets. The table came from immunoSEQ multiplex PCR; TCRdb's copy has only in-frame clones and leaves some out. The sample carries 950,000 to 1,100,000 clones, around 76% recorded once. The sample comes from a study of shared clonotypes between healthy human individuals. The study's findings and limits: Non-shared clonotypes had lower generation probabilities than clonotypes shared by all four sorted-subset donors.

The sample consisted of memory CD4+ T cells sorted from blood. Noted subset: CD45RA-negative fraction. The source is a young man in good health.

The CDR3 is CASSPRASGTSGNEQFF. DNA of the CDR3: TGTGCCAGCAGCCCCAGGGCTAGCGGGACCTCTGGGAATGAGCAGTTCTTC. V gene TRBV7-3 combines with J gene TRBJ2-1; 9 bases agree with TRBD2. The J segment lost 7 bases and the V segment lost 5 bases, leaving 15 bases of the junction unmatched. CDR3 length: 17 residues. Looked up from germline, CDR1 is SGHTA and CDR2 is FQGTGA.